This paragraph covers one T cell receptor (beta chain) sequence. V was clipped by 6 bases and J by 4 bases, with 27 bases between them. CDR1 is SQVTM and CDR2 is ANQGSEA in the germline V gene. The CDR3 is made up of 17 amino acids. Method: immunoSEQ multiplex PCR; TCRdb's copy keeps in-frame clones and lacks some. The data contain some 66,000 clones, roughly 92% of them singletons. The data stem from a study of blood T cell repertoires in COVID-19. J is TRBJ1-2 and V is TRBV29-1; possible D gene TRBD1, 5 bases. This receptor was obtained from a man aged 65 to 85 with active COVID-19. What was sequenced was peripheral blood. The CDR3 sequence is CSVVTVFVPGSPYGYTF. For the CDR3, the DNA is TGCAGCGTCGTGACAGTGTTTGTTCCAGGTTCCCCCTATGGCTACACCTTC.